One sample yielded the 9 T cell receptor beta chains listed below, sequenced in a study of T-cell memory formation after mild COVID-19. Each CDR3 protein gets one entry after TCRdb re-called the 5' RACE reads with MiXCR. The data contain roughly 340,000 distinct CDR3 sequences, roughly 19% of them singletons. Sequencing was carried out using PBMCs or a T cell subset sorted from them (not recorded which). The source of these receptors is a man aged 18 to 30 who had mild COVID-19 (a few samples of this study predate the infection). Cell type and time point are not known.

The chain uses TRBV5-1 and TRBJ2-1; D is possibly TRBD2 (5 bases). Germline CDR1 reads SGHRS; CDR2 reads YFSETQ. Trimming removed 1 base from V and 10 bases from J, with 9 bases in between. The CDR3 covers 12 residues. The CDR3 is CASSLTGKEQFF. The CDR3 nucleotides are TGCGCCAGCAGCTTGACCGGGAAGGAGCAGTTCTTC. The variable domain in full, with the rest retrieved from reference TRBV5-1 and TRBJ2-1, is KAGVTQTPRYLIKTRGQQVTLSCSPISGHRSVSWYQQTPGQGLQFLFEYFSETQRNKGNFPGRFSGRQFSNSRSEMNVSTLELGDSALYLCASSLTGKEQFFGPGTRLTVL.

This chain joins TRBV11-2 and TRBJ2-5; possibly TRBD2 for D (6 bases). Trimming removed 5 bases at V and 5 bases at J, with 15 bases between. Germline lookup yields CDR1 SGHAT and CDR2 FQNNGV. This CDR3 spans 14 amino acids. CDR3 in DNA: TGTGCCAGCAGCCTCGGGACTCTCCGGGAGACCCAGTACTTC. Amino acids: CASSLGTLRETQYF. Variable domain in full (rest from reference TRBV11-2 and TRBJ2-5): EAGVAQSPRYKIIEKRQSVAFWCNPISGHATLYWYQQILGQGPKLLIQFQNNGVVDDSQLPKDRFSAERLKGVDSTLKIQPAKLEDSAVYLCASSLGTLRETQYFGPGTRLLVL.

This clonotype was seen only a few times. The genes are TRBV12-3 or TRBV12-4 and TRBJ2-2; 7 bases match TRBD1. Germline trimming cut 3 bases from V and 5 bases from J; bases unmatched to any gene: 6. The CDR3 consists of 15 residues. CDR3 bases: TGTGCCAGCAGTTTCGGCAGGGGGATTACCGGGGAGCTGTTTTTT. Translation gives CASSFGRGITGELFF.

The CDR3 loop reads CASSGTRLTGELFF. The DNA for the CDR3 is TGTGCCAGCAGCGGGACTAGACTAACCGGGGAGCTGTTTTTT. The V gene is TRBV7-8, the J gene TRBJ2-2; TRBD2 matches at 8 bases. After removal of 5 bases from V and 5 bases from J, the junction contained 4 bases not matched to a gene. Looked up from germline, CDR1 is SGHVS and CDR2 is FQNEAQ. CDR3 length: 14 amino acids. The entire variable domain, with the rest obtained from reference TRBV7-8 and TRBJ2-2, is as follows: GAGVSQSPRYKVAKRGQDVALRCDPISGHVSLFWYQQALGQGPEFLTYFQNEAQLDKSGLPSDRFFAERPEGSVSTLKIQRTQQEDSAVYLCASSGTRLTGELFFGEGSRLTVL.

The V and J genes are TRBV20-1 and TRBJ2-7, with D perhaps matching TRBD2 (7 bases). The CDR3 runs 14 residues. Trimming pared 0 bases from V and 7 bases from J, leaving 16 bases between. Germline V gene sequence: CDR1 DFQATT, CDR2 SNEGSKA (reference sequence). CDR3 in amino acids: CSARDRWGRGEQYF. The CDR3 region has the DNA TGCAGTGCTAGAGATCGGTGGGGGCGGGGGGAGCAGTACTTC.

The gene calls are TRBV7-2 and TRBJ1-6; maybe TRBD1 (6 bases). V lost 2 bases and J 7 bases, leaving 18 bases between the germline ends. The germline CDR1 and CDR2 sequences are SGHTA and FQGNSA. CDR3 length: 17 residues. The CDR3 nucleotides read TGTGCCAGCAGCTTACCTCTTTACAGGGATAGGAATTCACCCCTCCACTTT. This translates into CASSLPLYRDRNSPLHF.

The chain links TRBV27 to TRBJ2-5; perhaps D is TRBD1 or TRBD2 (5 bases each). This CDR3 is 14 amino acids long. The germline CDR1 and CDR2 sequences are MNHEY and SMNVEV (reference sequence). V dropped 5 bases and J dropped 5 bases, with 15 bases sitting between them. The DNA for the CDR3 is TGTGCCAGCAGTGACAGTTGGGGCGGGGAGACCCAGTACTTC. This encodes CASSDSWGGETQYF.

The table lists this clonotype with many counts. The chain has TRBV27 and TRBJ2-2; 8 nucleotides agree with TRBD2. CDR3 length: 15 amino acids. Germline V gene sequence: CDR1 MNHEY, CDR2 SMNVEV (reference sequence). The J segment lost 5 bases and the V segment lost 5 bases, leaving 7 bases of the junction unmatched. CDR3 loop: CASSPGLVGTGELFF. As DNA, the CDR3 is TGTGCCAGCAGTCCGGGACTAGTTGGAACCGGGGAGCTGTTTTTT.

The table lists this clonotype with a few counts. The genes are TRBV7-9 and TRBJ2-5, with 8 bases aligning to TRBD1. Germline loops: CDR1 SEHNR, CDR2 FQNEAQ (reference sequence). The CDR3 is made up of 15 amino acids. The V gene end was trimmed by 2 bases and the J gene end by 1 base; junction bases not matched to a gene: 3. Written as DNA, the CDR3 is TGTGCCAGCAGCTTACTGGGACAGGTCCAAGAGACCCAGTACTTC. Amino acids: CASSLLGQVQETQYF.